Here is one T cell receptor (beta chain) with its context. The data were taken from a study of CD8 T cells in Susac syndrome. V lost 5 bases, J lost 0 bases, and 13 bases lay in between. Germline V gene data show CDR1 as SGHNT and CDR2 as YENEEA. This CDR3 region has 15 residues. An amount of RNA that ranged from about 0.45 to 1 ug was reverse transcribed with random hexamers. MiXCR, run by TCRdb on the immunoSEQ multiplex PCR reads, gives a single entry per CDR3 protein. In the table there are a few hundred thousand distinct CDR3 sequences, around 93% of which are singletons. The TCR was taken from a human donor with multiple sclerosis. The chain couples TRBV11-3 to TRBJ2-5; the D gene is possibly TRBD1 (6 bases). Material for sequencing was CD4+ T cells from PBMCs. The CDR3 nucleotides read TGTGCCAGCAGCGTTGCGGACAGTAACCAAGAGACCCAGTACTTC. This codes for CASSVADSNQETQYF.